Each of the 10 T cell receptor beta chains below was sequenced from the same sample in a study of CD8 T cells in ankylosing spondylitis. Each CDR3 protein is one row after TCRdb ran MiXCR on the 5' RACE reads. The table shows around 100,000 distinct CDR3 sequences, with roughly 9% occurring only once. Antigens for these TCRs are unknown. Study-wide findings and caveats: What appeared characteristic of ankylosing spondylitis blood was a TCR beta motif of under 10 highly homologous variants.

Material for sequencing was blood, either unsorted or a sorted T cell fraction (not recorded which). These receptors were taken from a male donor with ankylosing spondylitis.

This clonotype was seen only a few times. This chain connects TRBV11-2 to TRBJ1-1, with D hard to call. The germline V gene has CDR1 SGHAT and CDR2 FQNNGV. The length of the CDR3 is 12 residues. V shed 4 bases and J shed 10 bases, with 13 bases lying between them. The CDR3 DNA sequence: TGTGCCAGCAGCTACGGAATAGGAGTAGCTTTCTTT. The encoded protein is CASSYGIGVAFF.

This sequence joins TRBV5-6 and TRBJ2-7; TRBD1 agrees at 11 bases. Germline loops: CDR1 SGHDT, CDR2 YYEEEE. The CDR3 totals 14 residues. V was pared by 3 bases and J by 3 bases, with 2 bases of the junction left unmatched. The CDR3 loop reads CASSWGTGGYEQYF. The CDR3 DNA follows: TGTGCCAGCAGCTGGGGGACAGGGGGCTACGAGCAGTACTTC.

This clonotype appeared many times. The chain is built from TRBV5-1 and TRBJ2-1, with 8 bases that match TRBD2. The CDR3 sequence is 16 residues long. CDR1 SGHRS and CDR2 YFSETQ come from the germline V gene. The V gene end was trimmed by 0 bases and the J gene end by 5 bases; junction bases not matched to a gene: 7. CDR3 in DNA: TGCGCCAGCAGCTTGGGAATAGCGGGGACTCACAATGAGCAGTTCTTC. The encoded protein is CASSLGIAGTHNEQFF.

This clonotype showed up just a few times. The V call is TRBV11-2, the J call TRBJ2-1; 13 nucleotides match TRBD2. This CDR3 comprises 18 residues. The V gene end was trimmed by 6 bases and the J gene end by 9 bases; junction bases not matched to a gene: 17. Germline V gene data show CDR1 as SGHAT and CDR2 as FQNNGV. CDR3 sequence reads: CASSRRTSGSRVQVEQFF. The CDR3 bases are TGTGCCAGCAGTCGTCGGACTAGCGGGAGTAGGGTCCAAGTTGAGCAGTTCTTC.

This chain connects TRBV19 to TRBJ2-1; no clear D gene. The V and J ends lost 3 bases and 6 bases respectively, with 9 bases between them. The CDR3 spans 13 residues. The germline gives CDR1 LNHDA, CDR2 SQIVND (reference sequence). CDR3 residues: CASSMNGFNEQFF. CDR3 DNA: TGTGCCAGTAGTATGAATGGCTTCAATGAGCAGTTCTTC.

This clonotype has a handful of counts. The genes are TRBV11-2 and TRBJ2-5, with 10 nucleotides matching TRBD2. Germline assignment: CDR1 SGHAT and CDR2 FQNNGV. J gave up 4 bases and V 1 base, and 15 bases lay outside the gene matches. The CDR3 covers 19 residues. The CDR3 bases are TGTGCCAGCAGCTTAGTAAGGGCTAGCGGGAGTATAGGATTAGAGACCCAGTACTTC. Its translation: CASSLVRASGSIGLETQYF.

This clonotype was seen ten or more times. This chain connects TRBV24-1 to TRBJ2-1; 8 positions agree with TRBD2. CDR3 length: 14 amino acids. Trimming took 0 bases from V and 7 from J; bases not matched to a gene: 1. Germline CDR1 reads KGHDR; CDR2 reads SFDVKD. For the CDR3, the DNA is TGTGCCACCAGTGATTTGAGCGGGAGTAATGAGCAGTTCTTC. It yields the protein CATSDLSGSNEQFF.

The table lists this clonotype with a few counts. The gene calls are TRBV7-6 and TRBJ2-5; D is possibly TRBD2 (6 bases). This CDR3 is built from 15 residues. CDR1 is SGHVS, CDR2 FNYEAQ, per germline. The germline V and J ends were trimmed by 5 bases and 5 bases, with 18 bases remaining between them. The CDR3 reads CASSAASATTETQYF. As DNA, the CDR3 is TGTGCCAGCAGCGCCGCTAGCGCCACAACGGAGACCCAGTACTTC.

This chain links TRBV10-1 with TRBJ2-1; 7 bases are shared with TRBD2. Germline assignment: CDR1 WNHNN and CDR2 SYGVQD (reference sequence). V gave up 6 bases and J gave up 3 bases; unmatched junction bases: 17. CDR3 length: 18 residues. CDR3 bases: TGCGCCAGCAGCGATCCAATGGACGGGGAGGGCCGCTACAATGAGCAGTTCTTC. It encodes CASSDPMDGEGRYNEQFF.

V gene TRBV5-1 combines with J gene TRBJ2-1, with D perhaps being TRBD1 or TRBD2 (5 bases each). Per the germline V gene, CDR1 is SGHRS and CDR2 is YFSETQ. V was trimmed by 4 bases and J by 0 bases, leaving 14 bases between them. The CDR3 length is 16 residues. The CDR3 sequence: CASSPRDVRSYNEQFF. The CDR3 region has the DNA TGCGCCAGCAGCCCAAGGGACGTTCGCTCCTACAATGAGCAGTTCTTC.